This T cell receptor beta chain originates from a study of cytotoxic CD8 clonotypes in ibrutinib-treated CLL. Study background: IGHV unmutated 17 to 18; relapsed/refractory approximately 10; treatment-naive roughly 15. Collecting the response samples happened after a median 12 months of treatment, with a range of 6 to 36.

Study-level points and caveats: Clonality, elevated at ibrutinib response, dropped back toward baseline at progression.

Target depth was 1 in 200,000 to 1 in 1 million T cells, about 10x per clonotype. The assay was immunoSEQ multiplex PCR, and TCRdb's table has in-frame clones only and misses some. The table has about 140,000 clones, roughly 90% seen once; the top ten hold 9.5% to 14%. Note on this clone: Its antigen is not known.

Per the germline V gene, CDR1 is SGHRS and CDR2 is YFSETQ. V dropped 1 base and J dropped 7 bases, with 9 bases sitting between them. This CDR3 region has 13 residues. The sequences come from PBMCs, collected after 12 months of ibrutinib treatment. This TCR was sampled from a human donor with chronic lymphocytic leukemia. This chain links TRBV5-1 with TRBJ1-5; D gene ambiguous. The CDR3 DNA follows: TGCGCCAGCAGCTTGACGGGGTCCCAGCCCCAGCATTTT. It translates to CASSLTGSQPQHF.